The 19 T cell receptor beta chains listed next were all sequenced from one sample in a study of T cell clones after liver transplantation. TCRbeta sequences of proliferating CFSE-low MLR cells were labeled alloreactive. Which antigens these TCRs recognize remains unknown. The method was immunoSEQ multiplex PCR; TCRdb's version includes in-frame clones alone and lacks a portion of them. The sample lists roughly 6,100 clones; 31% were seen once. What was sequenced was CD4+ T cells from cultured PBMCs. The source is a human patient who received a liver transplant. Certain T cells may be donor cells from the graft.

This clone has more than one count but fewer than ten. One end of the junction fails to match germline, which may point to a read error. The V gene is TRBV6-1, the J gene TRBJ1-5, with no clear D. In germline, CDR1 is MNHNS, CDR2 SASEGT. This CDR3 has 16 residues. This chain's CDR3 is CAISESSAQHGQPQHF. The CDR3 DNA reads TGTGCCATCAGTGAGTCCTCAGCGCAACATGGCCAGCCCCAGCATTTT.

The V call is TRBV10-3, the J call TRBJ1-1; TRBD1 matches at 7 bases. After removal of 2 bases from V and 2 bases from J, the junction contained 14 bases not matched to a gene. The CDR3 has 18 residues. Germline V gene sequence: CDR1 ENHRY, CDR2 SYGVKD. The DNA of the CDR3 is TGTGCCATCAGTGAGGCTCCGGGACAGAGGAAATCTAACACTGAAGCTTTCTTT. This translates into CAISEAPGQRKSNTEAFF.

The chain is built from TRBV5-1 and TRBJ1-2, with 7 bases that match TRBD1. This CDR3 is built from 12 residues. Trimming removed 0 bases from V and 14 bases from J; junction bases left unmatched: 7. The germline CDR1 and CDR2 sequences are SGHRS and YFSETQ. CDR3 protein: CASSLDEGAGTF. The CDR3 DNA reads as TGCGCCAGCAGCTTGGATGAGGGGGCGGGTACCTTC.

Here the CDR3 DNA reads TGTGCCTGGAGCCCAGGGAAGGCCGGGGAGCTGTTTTTT. It specifies CAWSPGKAGELFF. The chain is built from TRBV30 and TRBJ2-2, with TRBD1 as a possible D gene (5 bases). The CDR3 length is 13 residues. Germline V lookup: CDR1 GTSNPN, CDR2 SVGIG (reference sequence). V lost 3 bases to trimming and J lost 6 bases, with 11 bases between them.

The CDR3 is CASSPADREMGAKRYEQYF. The CDR3 DNA follows: TGCGCCAGCAGCCCAGCGGACAGGGAGATGGGGGCCAAGAGATACGAGCAGTACTTC. The chain joins TRBV5-1 to TRBJ2-7, with 8 bases lining up with TRBD1. Trimming cost V 4 bases and J 4 bases; bases outside gene matches: 22. There are 19 residues in the CDR3. Germline V gene lookup returns CDR1 SGHRS and CDR2 YFSETQ.

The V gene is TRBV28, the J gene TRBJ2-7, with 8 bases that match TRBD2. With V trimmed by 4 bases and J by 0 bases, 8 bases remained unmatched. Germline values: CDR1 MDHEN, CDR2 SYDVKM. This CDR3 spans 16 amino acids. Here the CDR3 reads CASSSRGGGSSYEQYF. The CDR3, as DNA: TGTGCCAGCAGTTCCCGGGGCGGGGGGAGCTCCTACGAGCAGTACTTC.

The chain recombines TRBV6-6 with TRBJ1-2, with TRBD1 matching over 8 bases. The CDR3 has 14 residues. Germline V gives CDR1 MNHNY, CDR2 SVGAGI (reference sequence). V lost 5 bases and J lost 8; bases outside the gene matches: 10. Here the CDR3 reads CASSISGQGGGYTF. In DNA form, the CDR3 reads TGTGCCAGCAGTATAAGCGGACAGGGAGGCGGCTACACCTTC.

The CDR3, as DNA: TGTGCCAGCACCGTGGGGGCGGGGAGCTCCTACGAGCAGTACTTC. Its translation: CASTVGAGSSYEQYF. The chain combines TRBV2 with TRBJ2-7; D could derive from TRBD1 or TRBD2 (6 bases each). Trimming removed 7 bases at V and 0 bases at J, with 16 bases between. Germline CDR1 and CDR2: SNHLY and FYNNEI. This CDR3 is built from 15 residues.

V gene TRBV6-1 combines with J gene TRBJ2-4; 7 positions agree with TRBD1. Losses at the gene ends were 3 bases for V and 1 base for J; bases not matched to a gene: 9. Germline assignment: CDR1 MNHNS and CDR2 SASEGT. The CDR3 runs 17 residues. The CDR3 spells CASSDMAGDSAKNIQYF. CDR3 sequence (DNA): TGTGCCAGCAGTGATATGGCAGGGGACAGTGCCAAAAACATTCAGTACTTC.

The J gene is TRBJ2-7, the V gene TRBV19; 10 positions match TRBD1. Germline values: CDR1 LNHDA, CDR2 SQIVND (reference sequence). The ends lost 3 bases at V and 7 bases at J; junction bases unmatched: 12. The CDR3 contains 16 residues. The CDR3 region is CASSMLGQGWSEEQYF. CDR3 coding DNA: TGTGCCAGTAGTATGTTGGGACAGGGGTGGTCGGAAGAGCAGTACTTC. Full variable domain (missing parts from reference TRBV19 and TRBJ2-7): DGGITQSPKYLFRKEGQNVTLSCEQNLNHDAMYWYRQDPGQGLRLIYYSQIVNDFQKGDIAEGYSVSREKKESFPLTVTSAQKNPTAFYLCASSMLGQGWSEEQYFGPGTRLTVT.

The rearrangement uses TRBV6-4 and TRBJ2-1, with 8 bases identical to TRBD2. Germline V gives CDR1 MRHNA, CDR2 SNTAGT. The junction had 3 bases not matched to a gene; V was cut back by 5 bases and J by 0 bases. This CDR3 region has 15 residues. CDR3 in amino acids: CASSSSGRSYNEQFF. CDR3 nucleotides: TGTGCCAGCAGTTCTAGCGGGCGCTCCTACAATGAGCAGTTCTTC.

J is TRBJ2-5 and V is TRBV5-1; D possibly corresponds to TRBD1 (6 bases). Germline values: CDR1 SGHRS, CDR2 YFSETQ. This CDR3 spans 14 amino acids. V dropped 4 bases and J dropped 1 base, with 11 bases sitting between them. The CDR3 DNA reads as TGCGCCAGCAGCCCTCGGGACACCCAAGAGACCCAGTACTTC. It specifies CASSPRDTQETQYF. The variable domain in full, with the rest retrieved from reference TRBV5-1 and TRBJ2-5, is KAGVTQTPRYLIKTRGQQVTLSCSPISGHRSVSWYQQTPGQGLQFLFEYFSETQRNKGNFPGRFSGRQFSNSRSEMNVSTLELGDSALYLCASSPRDTQETQYFGPGTRLLVL.

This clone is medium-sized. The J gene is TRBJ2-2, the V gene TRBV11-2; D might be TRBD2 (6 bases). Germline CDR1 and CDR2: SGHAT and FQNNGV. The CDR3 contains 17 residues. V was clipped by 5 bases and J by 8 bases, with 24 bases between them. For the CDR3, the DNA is TGTGCCAGCAGCCAGACTGGGACTCTACGATCAATAGGGGAGCTGTTTTTT. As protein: CASSQTGTLRSIGELFF.

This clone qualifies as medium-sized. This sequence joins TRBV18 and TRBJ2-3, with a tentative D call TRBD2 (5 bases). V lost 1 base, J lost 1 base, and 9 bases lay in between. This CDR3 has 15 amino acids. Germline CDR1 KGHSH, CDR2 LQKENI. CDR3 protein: CASSPLPRGTDTQYF. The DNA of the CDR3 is TGTGCCAGCTCACCACTTCCGAGGGGCACAGATACGCAGTATTTT. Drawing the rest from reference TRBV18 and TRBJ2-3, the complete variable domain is NAGVMQNPRHLVRRRGQEARLRCSPMKGHSHVYWYRQLPEEGLKFMVYLQKENIIDESGMPKERFSAEFPKEGPSILRIQQVVRGDSAAYFCASSPLPRGTDTQYFGPGTRLTVL.

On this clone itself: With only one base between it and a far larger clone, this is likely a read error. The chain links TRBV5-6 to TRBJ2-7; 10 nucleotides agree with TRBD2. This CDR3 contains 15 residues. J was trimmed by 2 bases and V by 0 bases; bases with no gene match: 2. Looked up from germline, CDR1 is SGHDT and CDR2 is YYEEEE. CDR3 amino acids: CASSLELAGAYEQYF. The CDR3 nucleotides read TGTGCCAGCAGCTTGGAGCTAGCGGGGGCCTACGAGCAGTACTTC.

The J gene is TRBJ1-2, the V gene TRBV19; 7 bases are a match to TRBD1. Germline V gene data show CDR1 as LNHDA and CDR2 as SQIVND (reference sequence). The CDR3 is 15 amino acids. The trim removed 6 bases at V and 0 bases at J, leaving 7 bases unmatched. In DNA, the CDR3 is TGTGCCAGTAGGGAAACAGGGGCCCCTAACTATGGCTACACCTTC. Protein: CASRETGAPNYGYTF.

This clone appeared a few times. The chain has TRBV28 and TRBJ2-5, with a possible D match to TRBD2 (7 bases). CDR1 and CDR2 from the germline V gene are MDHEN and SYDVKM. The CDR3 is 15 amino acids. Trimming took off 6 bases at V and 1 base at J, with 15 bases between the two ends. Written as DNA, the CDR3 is TGTGCCAGCAGCCGGGGTGGGGGGGCCCAAGAGACCCAGTACTTC. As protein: CASSRGGGAQETQYF.

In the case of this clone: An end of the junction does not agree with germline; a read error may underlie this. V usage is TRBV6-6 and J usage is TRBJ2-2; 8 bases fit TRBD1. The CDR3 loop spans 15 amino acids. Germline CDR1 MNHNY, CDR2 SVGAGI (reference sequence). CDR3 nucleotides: TGTGCCAGCAGGCAAAGGACAGGGAGGCCCGGGGAGCTGCTTTTT. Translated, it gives CASRQRTGRPGELLF.

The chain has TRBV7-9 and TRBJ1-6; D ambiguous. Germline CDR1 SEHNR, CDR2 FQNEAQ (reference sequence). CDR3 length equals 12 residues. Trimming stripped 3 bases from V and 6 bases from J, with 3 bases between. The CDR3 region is CASSLGNSPLHF. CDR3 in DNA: TGTGCCAGCAGCTTGGGTAATTCACCCCTCCACTTT.